The 15 T cell receptor beta chains reported below all come from one sample, sequenced in a study of response to subunit inactivated influenza vaccine listed by TCRdb under 2018. The method was RT-PCR. The listed sequencing device is Illumina HiSeq 2500. The raw public data were reprocessed by TCRdb itself: fastp quality trimming at Q25, MiXCR clonotype calling, in-frame beta chains only. One record per CDR3 amino acid sequence lists the most common genes and DNA. Within this sample are about 150,000 distinct CDR3 sequences, with about 10% of them counted one time only. 35% to 40% of the sample lies in the top ten. This specimen consisted of CD8+ T cells sorted from PBMCs, obtained less than 25 months after vaccination. These receptors came from a man aged 50 to 69 who received an inactivated influenza vaccine. Donor details come from another sample of the same person, matched by shared clones.

This clonotype was seen a few times. The chain combines TRBV2 with TRBJ1-4; D remains unclear. The CDR3 is 14 residues long. V dropped 2 bases and J dropped 5 bases, with 9 bases sitting between them. CDR1 SNHLY and CDR2 FYNNEI come from the germline V gene. The DNA for the CDR3 is TGTGCCAGCAGTGAATTTGGGAGAAATGAAAAACTGTTTTTT. This translates into CASSEFGRNEKLFF.

The V gene is TRBV27, the J gene TRBJ2-5, with 9 bases that match TRBD1. Unmatched junction bases numbered 7, after V lost 4 bases and J lost 4 bases. Looked up from germline, CDR1 is MNHEY and CDR2 is SMNVEV (reference sequence). The CDR3 covers 15 residues. This CDR3 is CASSSGTGNPETQYF. DNA for the CDR3: TGTGCCAGCAGTTCCGGGACAGGGAATCCAGAGACCCAGTACTTC.

The table lists this clonotype with a few counts. The rearrangement uses TRBV6-5 and TRBJ2-1, with D tentatively TRBD1 (6 bases). Germline V gene data show CDR1 as MNHEY and CDR2 as SVGAGI. V lost 0 bases to trimming and J lost 5 bases, with 14 bases between them. CDR3 size: 16 residues. The CDR3 DNA sequence: TGTGCCAGCAGTTACTCACAGGGTACCCCAAACAATGAGCAGTTCTTC. Translation gives CASSYSQGTPNNEQFF.

The sample holds a few counts of this clonotype. The gene calls are TRBV7-2 and TRBJ2-4; D tentatively reads TRBD1 or TRBD2 (5 bases each). CDR1 and CDR2 (germline): SGHTA, FQGNSA. This CDR3 is 17 amino acids long. Trimming took off 4 bases at V and 0 bases at J, with 16 bases between the two ends. CDR3 coding DNA: TGTGCCAGCAGCTGGGGGATCTTAGAAATAGCCAAAAACATTCAGTACTTC. Protein sequence: CASSWGILEIAKNIQYF.

This clonotype occurred many times. The chain couples TRBV6-2 or TRBV6-3 to TRBJ2-7, with D unclear. Deletions cut 5 bases from V and 7 bases from J, with 15 bases between. Germline lookup yields CDR1 MNHEY and CDR2 SVGEGT. The CDR3 runs 13 residues. CDR3 protein: CASSLGPATEQYF. The CDR3 DNA follows: TGTGCCAGCAGTCTCGGACCCGCCACGGAGCAGTACTTC.

The genes are TRBV5-6 and TRBJ2-1, with D hard to call. V was cut by 3 bases and J by 7 bases, with 8 bases left in between. Germline CDR1 reads SGHDT; CDR2 reads YYEEEE. The CDR3 sequence is 12 residues long. The CDR3 bases are TGTGCCAGCAGCTCCACGAGGAATGAGCAGTTCTTC. Amino acid sequence: CASSSTRNEQFF.

This clonotype was seen more than once but under ten times. The chain couples TRBV28 to TRBJ2-7; 8 bases map to TRBD2. CDR3 length: 14 amino acids. Trimming removed 3 bases from V and 2 bases from J; junction bases left unmatched: 3. Germline V lookup: CDR1 MDHEN, CDR2 SYDVKM. CDR3 DNA: TGTGCCAGCAGTTTTCCGGGAGGGACCTACGAGCAGTACTTC. Its translation is CASSFPGGTYEQYF.

The chain uses TRBV20-1 and TRBJ2-2, with 9 bases aligning to TRBD1. CDR3 length: 15 residues. Germline-derived CDR1 and CDR2 are DFQATT and SNEGSKA (reference sequence). Germline trimming cut 6 bases from V and 3 bases from J; bases unmatched to any gene: 8. CDR3 protein: CSALGRQGDTGELFF. CDR3 DNA sequence: TGCAGTGCCCTAGGGCGACAGGGGGACACCGGGGAGCTGTTTTTT.

This clonotype was recorded at least ten times. V and J are TRBV20-1 and TRBJ2-5, with a possible D match to TRBD2 (5 bases). The CDR3 length is 13 residues. The germline gives CDR1 DFQATT, CDR2 SNEGSKA (reference sequence). V lost 6 bases to trimming and J lost 5 bases, with 16 bases between them. The CDR3 spells CSALQDWVETQYF. The CDR3 coding sequence is TGCAGTGCCCTCCAGGACTGGGTGGAGACCCAGTACTTC.

V usage is TRBV4-2 and J usage is TRBJ2-7; 10 bases align to TRBD2. CDR3 length equals 15 residues. The germline V gene has CDR1 LGHNA and CDR2 YNFKEQ. Trimming cost V 4 bases and J 5 bases; bases outside gene matches: 8. CDR3 amino acids: CASSPRITSGDEQYF. The DNA of the CDR3 is TGTGCCAGCAGCCCGCGAATCACTAGCGGGGACGAGCAGTACTTC.

This clonotype was found a few times. V usage is TRBV7-6 and J usage is TRBJ2-3; TRBD2 agrees at 8 bases. Germline CDR1 SGHVS, CDR2 FNYEAQ. The J segment lost 4 bases and the V segment lost 5 bases, leaving 5 bases of the junction unmatched. There are 14 residues in the CDR3. CDR3 DNA: TGTGCCAGCAGCATTGTAGCGGGGCCAGATACGCAGTATTTT. Protein sequence: CASSIVAGPDTQYF.

This chain links TRBV7-6 with TRBJ2-1; possible D gene TRBD1, 6 bases. Germline CDR1 SGHVS, CDR2 FNYEAQ. V was clipped by 1 base and J by 0 bases, with 16 bases between them. The CDR3 has 18 amino acids. CDR3 in DNA: TGTGCCAGCAGCTTAGAGCTTTGGGGGCCTGGCTCCTACAATGAGCAGTTCTTC. This encodes CASSLELWGPGSYNEQFF.

V gene TRBV6-1 combines with J gene TRBJ2-7, with TRBD2 identical over 7 bases. After removal of 6 bases from V and 6 bases from J, the junction contained 11 bases not matched to a gene. Germline CDR1 and CDR2: MNHNS and SASEGT. The CDR3 is 14 amino acids. The CDR3 nucleotides read TGTGCCAGCAGATGGGGCGGGAGAGGCGGCGAGCAGTACTTC. Protein: CASRWGGRGGEQYF.

This rearrangement joins TRBV6-1 to TRBJ1-4; D is unclear. The germline CDR1 and CDR2 sequences are MNHNS and SASEGT. This CDR3 contains 14 residues. Trimming took off 6 bases at V and 5 bases at J, with 13 bases between the two ends. The chain's CDR3 is CASSVHIKNEKLFF. The CDR3 nucleotides are TGTGCCAGCAGCGTACATATAAAGAATGAAAAACTGTTTTTT.

In nucleotides, the CDR3 is TGTGCCAGCAGCTTAGGAGTTAGGGGTTCGGGTCAGCCCCAGCATTTT. Translation: CASSLGVRGSGQPQHF. V and J are TRBV7-2 and TRBJ1-5; maybe TRBD1 (5 bases). V dropped 1 base and J dropped 6 bases, with 16 bases sitting between them. The CDR3 is 16 residues long. From germline, CDR1 is SGHTA and CDR2 FQGNSA.